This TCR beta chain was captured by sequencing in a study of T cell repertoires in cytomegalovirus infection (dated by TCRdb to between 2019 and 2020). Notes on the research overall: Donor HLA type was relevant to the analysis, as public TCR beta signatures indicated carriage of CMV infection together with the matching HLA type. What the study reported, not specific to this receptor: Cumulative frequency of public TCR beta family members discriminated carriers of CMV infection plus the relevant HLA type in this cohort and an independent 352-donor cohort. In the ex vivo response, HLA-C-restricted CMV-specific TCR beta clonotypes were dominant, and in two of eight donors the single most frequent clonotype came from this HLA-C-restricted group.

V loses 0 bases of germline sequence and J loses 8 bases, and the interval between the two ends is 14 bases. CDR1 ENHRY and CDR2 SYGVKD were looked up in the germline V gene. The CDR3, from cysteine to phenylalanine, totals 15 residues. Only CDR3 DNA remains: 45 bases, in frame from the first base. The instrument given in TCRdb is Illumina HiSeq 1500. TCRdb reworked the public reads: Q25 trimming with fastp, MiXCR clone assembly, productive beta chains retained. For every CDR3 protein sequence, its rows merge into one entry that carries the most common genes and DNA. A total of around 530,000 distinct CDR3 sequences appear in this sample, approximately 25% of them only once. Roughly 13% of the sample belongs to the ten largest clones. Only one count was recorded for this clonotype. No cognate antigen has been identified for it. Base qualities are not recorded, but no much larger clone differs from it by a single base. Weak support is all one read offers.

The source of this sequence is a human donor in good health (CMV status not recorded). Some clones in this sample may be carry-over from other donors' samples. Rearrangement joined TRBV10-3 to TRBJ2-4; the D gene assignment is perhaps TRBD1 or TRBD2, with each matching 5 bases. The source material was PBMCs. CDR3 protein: CAISESLDRDDIQYF. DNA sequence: TGTGCCATCAGTGAGTCGCTAGATCGGGACGACATTCAGTACTTC.